These T cell receptor beta chains were read from a single sample in a study of blood T cell repertoires in COVID-19. Repertoires were generated with immunoSEQ multiplex PCR, while TCRdb's copy carries only in-frame clones and drops some. The table shows about 75,000 clones, with 79% occurring only once. The sequenced sample was peripheral blood. The origin of the receptors is a woman older than 75 with active or convalescent COVID-19. CDR3s include the opening cysteine and the closing phenylalanine or tryptophan. D genes are given only for firm matches. Not all rows give a size; the values are once, few, many and, for expanded clones, a class.

V gene: TRBV12-3/TRBV12-4
clone size: many
J gene: TRBJ1-2
D gene: -
CDR3 DNA: TGTGCCAGCAGTCAGGACTATGGCTACACCTTC
CDR3 protein: CASSQDYGYTF

V gene: TRBV7-2
clone size: -
J gene: TRBJ2-7
D gene: -
CDR3 DNA: TGTGCCAGCAGCTTAGGGGGGCACGAGCAGTACTTC
CDR3 protein: CASSLGGHEQYF

V gene: TRBV7-2
clone size: -
J gene: TRBJ1-6
D gene: TRBD1
CDR3 DNA: TGTGCCAGCAGCTTAGCGCCGGGACAGAATTCACCCCTCCACTTT
CDR3 protein: CASSLAPGQNSPLHF

V gene: TRBV5-4
clone size: -
J gene: TRBJ2-5
D gene: TRBD2
CDR3 DNA: TGTGCCAGCAGCTTTCTAGGGAGGGAGGAGGCTGAAGAGACCCAGTACTTC
CDR3 protein: CASSFLGREEAEETQYF

V gene: TRBV18
clone size: few
J gene: TRBJ1-5
D gene: -
CDR3 DNA: TGTGCCAGCTCACCATCCGGGCGGGTAGCCAATCAGCCCCAGCATTTT
CDR3 protein: CASSPSGRVANQPQHF

V gene: TRBV6-5
clone size: -
J gene: TRBJ2-1
D gene: -
CDR3 DNA: TGTGCCGTCCACCGGGACATCTCTCCCTATGAGCAGTTCTTC
CDR3 protein: CAVHRDISPYEQFF

V gene: TRBV7-9
clone size: -
J gene: TRBJ1-5
D gene: TRBD1
CDR3 DNA: TGTGCCAGCAGCCCAGGGACAGGGGATAGCAATCAGCCCCAGCATTTT
CDR3 protein: CASSPGTGDSNQPQHF

V gene: TRBV5-6
clone size: -
J gene: TRBJ2-3
D gene: TRBD1
CDR3 DNA: TGTGCCAGCAGCAATGTCTTGGGACAGGGTGTAGATACGCAGTATTTT
CDR3 protein: CASSNVLGQGVDTQYF

V gene: TRBV2
clone size: -
J gene: TRBJ2-1
D gene: TRBD2
CDR3 DNA: TGTGCCAGCAGGGGGGGACTAGCGCATTACAATGAGCAGTTCTTC
CDR3 protein: CASRGGLAHYNEQFF

V gene: TRBV5-6
clone size: -
J gene: TRBJ2-7
D gene: -
CDR3 DNA: TGTGCCAGCAACCCGGCTGGCAGGAACTACGAGCAGTACTTC
CDR3 protein: CASNPAGRNYEQYF

V gene: TRBV28
clone size: few
J gene: TRBJ1-2
D gene: TRBD1
CDR3 DNA: TGTGCCACACTGGGGACCGGGACAGGGTATGACTATGGCTACACCTTC
CDR3 protein: CATLGTGTGYDYGYTF

V gene: TRBV11-3
clone size: few
J gene: TRBJ2-2
D gene: -
CDR3 DNA: TGTGCCAGCAGCTTATACGGGGGGCCGAACACCGGGGAGCTGTTTTTT
CDR3 protein: CASSLYGGPNTGELFF

V gene: TRBV25-1
clone size: -
J gene: TRBJ1-4
D gene: TRBD1
CDR3 DNA: TGTGCCAGCAGTGAATATACAGGGGGACGGGAAGACGAAAAACTGTTTTTT
CDR3 protein: CASSEYTGGREDEKLFF

V gene: TRBV3-1/TRBV3-2
clone size: once
J gene: TRBJ2-5
D gene: -
CDR3 DNA: TGTGCCAGCAGCCAAGGTCAGGTTTTGGACTTC
CDR3 protein: CASSQGQVLDF

V gene: TRBV10-1
clone size: -
J gene: TRBJ2-4
D gene: -
CDR3 DNA: TGCGCCAGCAGTGACGGGGGGCGTAACATTCAGTACTTC
CDR3 protein: CASSDGGRNIQYF

V gene: TRBV7-2
clone size: -
J gene: TRBJ2-7
D gene: -
CDR3 DNA: TGTGCCAGCAGCTTAACTACCCCTCCCTACGAGCAGTACTTC
CDR3 protein: CASSLTTPPYEQYF

V gene: TRBV6-5
clone size: -
J gene: TRBJ1-2
D gene: TRBD1
CDR3 DNA: TGTGCCAGCACCGAAATAGGGGGCGCTCACTATGGCTACACCTTC
CDR3 protein: CASTEIGGAHYGYTF

V gene: TRBV7-6
clone size: -
J gene: TRBJ2-3
D gene: TRBD2
CDR3 DNA: TGTGCCAGCAGTTTTCAACCGGGACTAGCGGGAGACACGCAGTATTTT
CDR3 protein: CASSFQPGLAGDTQYF

V gene: TRBV27
clone size: -
J gene: TRBJ2-6
D gene: -
CDR3 DNA: TGTGCCAGCAGTACCCTGCGGAGGGGGCCCATCTCTGGGGCCAACGTCCTGACTTTC
CDR3 protein: CASSTLRRGPISGANVLTF

V gene: TRBV5-1
clone size: -
J gene: TRBJ2-7
D gene: -
CDR3 DNA: TGCGCCAGCAGCTTGGTTCTCGGGGGAGGGGGCGAGCAGTACTTC
CDR3 protein: CASSLVLGGGGEQYF

V gene: TRBV27
clone size: -
J gene: TRBJ2-3
D gene: -
CDR3 DNA: TGTGCCAGCAGTTCGGTCTTAACTGGTGATACGCAGTATTTT
CDR3 protein: CASSSVLTGDTQYF

V gene: TRBV7-9
clone size: -
J gene: TRBJ1-1
D gene: TRBD1
CDR3 DNA: TGTGCCAGCAGCAAACGACAGGGGAACACTGAAGCTTTCTTT
CDR3 protein: CASSKRQGNTEAFF

V gene: TRBV11-2
clone size: -
J gene: TRBJ2-1
D gene: TRBD2
CDR3 DNA: TGTGCCAGCAGCTCCGCGACTAGCGGGGGAATCGATGAGCAGTTCTTC
CDR3 protein: CASSSATSGGIDEQFF

V gene: TRBV30
clone size: -
J gene: TRBJ2-5
D gene: TRBD2
CDR3 DNA: TGTGCCTGGAGTGTAGGTATAGGGGCTAGCGGGAGAGAGACCCAGTACTTC
CDR3 protein: CAWSVGIGASGRETQYF

V gene: TRBV24-1
clone size: few
J gene: TRBJ2-7
D gene: TRBD1
CDR3 DNA: TGTGCCACCAGTGTCGCGTACAGGGGGCTCTACGAGCAGTACTTC
CDR3 protein: CATSVAYRGLYEQYF

V gene: TRBV5-6
clone size: once
J gene: TRBJ1-2
D gene: -
CDR3 DNA: TGTGCCAGCAGCTTGTTTATGGGGGGGAACCTCCGCTATGGCTACACCTTC
CDR3 protein: CASSLFMGGNLRYGYTF

V gene: TRBV24-1
clone size: once
J gene: TRBJ2-2
D gene: -
CDR3 DNA: TGTGCCACCAGTGACCCGACTAGGGCCAGCGGGGAGCTGTTTTTT
CDR3 protein: CATSDPTRASGELFF

V gene: TRBV19
clone size: -
J gene: TRBJ2-7
D gene: TRBD2
CDR3 DNA: TGTGCCAGTAGTATGGACAGGGGGTGGGTCGGACTAGCGGGAGCCTTTATCTACGAGCAGTACTTC
CDR3 protein: CASSMDRGWVGLAGAFIYEQYF

V gene: TRBV5-1
clone size: -
J gene: TRBJ2-5
D gene: -
CDR3 DNA: TGCGCCAGCAGCTTGATCCCCGGGGGCCAAGAGACCCAGTACTTC
CDR3 protein: CASSLIPGGQETQYF

V gene: TRBV3-1/TRBV3-2
clone size: -
J gene: TRBJ2-1
D gene: TRBD1
CDR3 DNA: TGTGCCAGCAGCCAACGAGGCCCGGGACAGGGGGCTGGGGGTTCCTACAATGAGCAGTTCTTC
CDR3 protein: CASSQRGPGQGAGGSYNEQFF

V gene: TRBV7-2
clone size: -
J gene: TRBJ1-1
D gene: -
CDR3 DNA: TGTGCCAGCAGACCCGGACAGACGAACACTGAAGCTTTCTTT
CDR3 protein: CASRPGQTNTEAFF

V gene: TRBV6-6
clone size: -
J gene: TRBJ1-1
D gene: -
CDR3 DNA: TGTGCCAGCAGTCGAGACGGGTACACTGAAGCTTTCTTT
CDR3 protein: CASSRDGYTEAFF

V gene: TRBV24-1
clone size: -
J gene: TRBJ2-7
D gene: -
CDR3 DNA: TGTGCCACCAGTGATTCCAATAAGGGGTACGAGCAGTACTTC
CDR3 protein: CATSDSNKGYEQYF

V gene: TRBV27
clone size: once
J gene: TRBJ2-7
D gene: TRBD1
CDR3 DNA: TGTGCCAGCAGTTTATCAGGGGGCGGCTACGAGCAGTACTTC
CDR3 protein: CASSLSGGGYEQYF

V gene: TRBV7-9
clone size: -
J gene: TRBJ1-5
D gene: TRBD1
CDR3 DNA: TGTGCCAGCAGCTCCCACGAGGGGGCGGCTCAGCCCCAGCATTTT
CDR3 protein: CASSSHEGAAQPQHF

V gene: TRBV9
clone size: -
J gene: TRBJ2-2
D gene: TRBD2
CDR3 DNA: TGTGCCAGCAGCACCAACCTTGGCGGGAGGGCCGTAAACACCGGGGAGCTGTTTTTT
CDR3 protein: CASSTNLGGRAVNTGELFF

V gene: TRBV18
clone size: -
J gene: TRBJ2-3
D gene: TRBD2
CDR3 DNA: TGTGCCAGCTCAAGCAAAGCTTCCGGGACTAGCAGCTACACAGATACGCAGTATTTT
CDR3 protein: CASSSKASGTSSYTDTQYF

V gene: TRBV2
clone size: -
J gene: TRBJ2-3
D gene: TRBD2
CDR3 DNA: TGTGCCAGCAGTGAAACTAGCGCTAGCACAGATACGCAGTATTTT
CDR3 protein: CASSETSASTDTQYF

V gene: TRBV6-5
clone size: -
J gene: TRBJ1-2
D gene: -
CDR3 DNA: TGTGCCAGCAGTCCCGATTGGTGGAGCTATGGCTACACCTTC
CDR3 protein: CASSPDWWSYGYTF

V gene: TRBV10-3
clone size: -
J gene: TRBJ1-1
D gene: -
CDR3 DNA: TGTGCCATCAGTGACAATGGGCGCCGAGGGGAAGCTTTCTTT
CDR3 protein: CAISDNGRRGEAFF

V gene: TRBV4-3
clone size: -
J gene: TRBJ1-2
D gene: TRBD1
CDR3 DNA: TGCGCCAGCAGCCAAGCGGGACAGGGTCTTAACTATGGCTACACCTTC
CDR3 protein: CASSQAGQGLNYGYTF

V gene: TRBV7-2
clone size: -
J gene: TRBJ2-7
D gene: TRBD2
CDR3 DNA: TGTGCCAGCAGCCCTCCCGGGACTAGCGGGGCTGTTCAGTACTTC
CDR3 protein: CASSPPGTSGAVQYF

V gene: TRBV27
clone size: few
J gene: TRBJ1-6
D gene: -
CDR3 DNA: TGTGCCAGCACGGGGGTCTGGGGAGCTTCACCCCTCCACTTT
CDR3 protein: CASTGVWGASPLHF

V gene: TRBV10-3
clone size: -
J gene: TRBJ2-1
D gene: -
CDR3 DNA: TGTGCCATCAGTGGTGTCGGGGGGCTTTACAATGAGCAGTTCTTC
CDR3 protein: CAISGVGGLYNEQFF

V gene: TRBV7-9
clone size: -
J gene: TRBJ1-1
D gene: TRBD1
CDR3 DNA: TGTGCCAGCAGCTTCATACAGGGGGAGAGGACTGAAGCTTTCTTT
CDR3 protein: CASSFIQGERTEAFF

V gene: TRBV5-4
clone size: -
J gene: TRBJ2-1
D gene: -
CDR3 DNA: TGTGCCAGCAGCTTAGGCCAGAGGGATGGCAATGAGCAGTTCTTC
CDR3 protein: CASSLGQRDGNEQFF

V gene: TRBV11-2
clone size: -
J gene: TRBJ1-1
D gene: -
CDR3 DNA: TGTGCCAGCAGCTCCAGAACAGGGATGAACACTGAAGCTTTCTTT
CDR3 protein: CASSSRTGMNTEAFF

V gene: TRBV7-8
clone size: -
J gene: TRBJ2-3
D gene: -
CDR3 DNA: TGTGCCAGCAGCTTAGGGTGGTTCGGCGGGGCGGCAGATACGCAGTATTTT
CDR3 protein: CASSLGWFGGAADTQYF

V gene: TRBV7-8
clone size: -
J gene: TRBJ2-1
D gene: -
CDR3 DNA: TGTGCCAGCAGCCCCCAAAACAATGAGCAGTTCTTC
CDR3 protein: CASSPQNNEQFF

V gene: TRBV6-2/TRBV6-3
clone size: -
J gene: TRBJ2-7
D gene: TRBD2
CDR3 DNA: TGTGCCAGCAGTTACTCGGGTCCGACTAGCGAGTTCGAGCAGTACTTC
CDR3 protein: CASSYSGPTSEFEQYF

V gene: TRBV5-3
clone size: -
J gene: TRBJ1-1
D gene: -
CDR3 DNA: TGTGCCAGAAGCTTGGGGGCTGAAATCCGACGACAGAACACTGAAGCTTTCTTT
CDR3 protein: CARSLGAEIRRQNTEAFF

V gene: TRBV27
clone size: -
J gene: TRBJ2-1
D gene: -
CDR3 DNA: TGTGCCAGCAGGCCCCGGGGGTATGTCCCCAACTACAATGAGCAGTTCTTC
CDR3 protein: CASRPRGYVPNYNEQFF

V gene: TRBV28
clone size: -
J gene: TRBJ1-5
D gene: TRBD1
CDR3 DNA: TGTGCCAGCAGTTTATGGAGGGGACAGGGGGAAACCAAGCATTTT
CDR3 protein: CASSLWRGQGETKHF

V gene: TRBV5-1
clone size: -
J gene: TRBJ2-3
D gene: TRBD2
CDR3 DNA: TGCGCCAGCAGCCCGCTAACTAGCGGGGGGGCATCAGATACGCAGTATTTT
CDR3 protein: CASSPLTSGGASDTQYF

V gene: TRBV4-3
clone size: -
J gene: TRBJ1-1
D gene: -
CDR3 DNA: TGCGCCAGCAGCACGACCAGGGCCTTAGGCACTGAAGCTTTCTTT
CDR3 protein: CASSTTRALGTEAFF

V gene: TRBV9
clone size: -
J gene: TRBJ2-1
D gene: TRBD2
CDR3 DNA: TGTGCCAGCAGCGTAGTTCCAGCGGGGGTCTCCTACAATGAGCAGTTCTTC
CDR3 protein: CASSVVPAGVSYNEQFF

V gene: TRBV7-9
clone size: few
J gene: TRBJ2-7
D gene: -
CDR3 DNA: TGTGCCAGCAGCCCCCGGGCCTACGAGCAGTACTTC
CDR3 protein: CASSPRAYEQYF

V gene: TRBV19
clone size: -
J gene: TRBJ2-1
D gene: -
CDR3 DNA: TGTGCCAGTAGTAAGCCCTCCCGACTGTACTCCTACAATGAGCAGTTCTTC
CDR3 protein: CASSKPSRLYSYNEQFF

V gene: TRBV5-1
clone size: -
J gene: TRBJ2-7
D gene: -
CDR3 DNA: TGCGCCAGCAGCTTGGTTGCAGGGCAGGGCGAGCAGTACTTC
CDR3 protein: CASSLVAGQGEQYF